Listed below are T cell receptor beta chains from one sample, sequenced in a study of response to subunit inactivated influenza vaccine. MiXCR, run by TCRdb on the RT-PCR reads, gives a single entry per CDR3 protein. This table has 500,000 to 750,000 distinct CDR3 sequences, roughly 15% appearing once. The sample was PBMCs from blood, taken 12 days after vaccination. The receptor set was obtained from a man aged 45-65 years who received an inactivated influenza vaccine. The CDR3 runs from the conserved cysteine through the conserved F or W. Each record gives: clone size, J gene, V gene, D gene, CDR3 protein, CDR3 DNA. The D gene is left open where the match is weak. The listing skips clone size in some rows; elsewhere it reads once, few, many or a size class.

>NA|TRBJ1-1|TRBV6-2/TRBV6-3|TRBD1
CASRWGQSNTEAFF
TGTGCCAGCAGGTGGGGACAGTCGAACACTGAAGCTTTCTTT
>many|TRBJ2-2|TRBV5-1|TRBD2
CASSAGLAGSGTGELFF
TGCGCCAGCAGCGCGGGACTAGCGGGATCAGGCACCGGGGAGCTGTTTTTT
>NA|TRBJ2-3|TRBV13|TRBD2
CASSRTSGTQYF
TGTGCCAGCAGCCGGACTAGCGGAACGCAGTATTTT
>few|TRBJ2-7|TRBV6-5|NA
CASSYVAESSYEQYF
TGTGCCAGCAGTTACGTGGCAGAAAGCTCCTACGAGCAGTACTTC
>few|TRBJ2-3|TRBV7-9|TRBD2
CASSKGTSGGTQYF
TGTGCCAGCAGCAAAGGGACTAGCGGGGGTACGCAGTATTTT
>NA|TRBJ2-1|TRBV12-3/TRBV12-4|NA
CASSSLRSSYNEQFF
TGTGCCAGCAGTTCCCTCAGGAGCTCCTACAATGAGCAGTTCTTC
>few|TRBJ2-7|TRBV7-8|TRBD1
CASRGGQGATYEQYF
TGTGCCAGCAGGGGAGGACAGGGGGCTACCTACGAGCAGTACTTC
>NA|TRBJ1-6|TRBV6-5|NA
CASSYLNPGRSYNSPLHF
TGTGCCAGCAGTTACTTGAATCCGGGGAGGTCCTATAATTCACCCCTCCACTTT
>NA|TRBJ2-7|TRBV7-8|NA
CASSLVSDPIYEQYF
TGTGCCAGCAGCTTAGTTTCGGACCCGATATACGAGCAGTACTTC
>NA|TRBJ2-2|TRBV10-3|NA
CAISGNRDTGELFF
TGTGCCATCAGCGGTAACAGGGACACCGGGGAGCTGTTTTTT
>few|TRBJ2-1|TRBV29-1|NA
CSAGVNYNEQFF
TGCAGCGCGGGAGTCAACTACAATGAGCAGTTCTTC
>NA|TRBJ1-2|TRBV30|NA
CAWSSYKIYTF
TGTGCCTGGAGTTCATACAAAATCTACACCTTC
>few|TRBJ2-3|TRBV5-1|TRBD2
CASSPGTSGGAVDTQYF
TGCGCCAGCAGCCCCGGGACTAGCGGGGGGGCCGTAGATACGCAGTATTTT
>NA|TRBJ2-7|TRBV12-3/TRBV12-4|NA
CASSFWVYEQYF
TGTGCCAGCAGTTTTTGGGTTTACGAGCAGTACTTC
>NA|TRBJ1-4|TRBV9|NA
CASSVAPATNEKLFF
TGTGCCAGCAGCGTAGCCCCGGCAACTAATGAAAAACTGTTTTTT
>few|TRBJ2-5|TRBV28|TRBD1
CASSKKRLWDRGQETQYF
TGTGCCAGCAGTAAAAAACGGCTATGGGACAGGGGACAAGAGACCCAGTACTTC
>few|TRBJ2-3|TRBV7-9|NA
CASSLDSRDTQYF
TGTGCCAGCAGCTTAGATTCGCGGGATACGCAGTATTTT
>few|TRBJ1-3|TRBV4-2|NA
CASSRGWDGSSGNTIYF
TGTGCCAGCAGCCGGGGTTGGGACGGGAGCTCTGGAAACACCATATATTTT
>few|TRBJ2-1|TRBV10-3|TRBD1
CAISVGTGKLYNEQFF
TGTGCCATCAGTGTTGGGACAGGAAAACTATACAATGAGCAGTTCTTC
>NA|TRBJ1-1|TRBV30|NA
CAWTPFRANTEAFF
TGTGCCTGGACCCCTTTTCGGGCGAACACTGAAGCTTTCTTT
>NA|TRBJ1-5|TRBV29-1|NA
CSVALGPYNQPQHF
TGCAGCGTTGCCCTAGGACCGTACAATCAGCCCCAGCATTTT
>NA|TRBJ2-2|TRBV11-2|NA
CASSFWDGELFF
TGTGCCAGCAGCTTTTGGGACGGGGAGCTGTTTTTT
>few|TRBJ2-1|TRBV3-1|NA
CASSLPRRHYNEQFF
TGTGCCAGCAGCCTCCCCCGGCGGCACTACAATGAGCAGTTCTTC
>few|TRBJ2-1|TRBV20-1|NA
CSASPPDLYNEQFF
TGCAGTGCTAGCCCACCCGACTTGTACAATGAGCAGTTCTTC
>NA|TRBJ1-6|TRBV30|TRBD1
CAWRGTGSPLHF
TGTGCCTGGCGCGGGACAGGATCACCCCTCCACTTT
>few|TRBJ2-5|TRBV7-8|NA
CASSLPLRQGTQYF
TGTGCCAGCAGCTTACCGCTTCGGCAGGGGACCCAGTACTTC
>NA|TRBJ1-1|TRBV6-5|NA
CASSYSRVGVATEAFF
TGTGCCAGCAGTTACTCGAGAGTCGGGGTGGCCACTGAAGCTTTCTTT
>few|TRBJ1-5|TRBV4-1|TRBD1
CASSHGQGLYSNQPQHF
TGCGCCAGCAGCCACGGACAGGGCCTCTATAGCAATCAGCCCCAGCATTTT
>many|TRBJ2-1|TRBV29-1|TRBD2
CSGRGTSGREEQFF
TGCAGCGGTCGCGGGACTAGCGGGAGGGAAGAGCAGTTCTTC
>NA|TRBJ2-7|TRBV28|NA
CASSPGAGHRYEQYF
TGTGCCAGCAGCCCCGGGGCGGGCCACCGTTACGAGCAGTACTTC
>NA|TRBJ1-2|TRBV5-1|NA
CASSFSGNGYTF
TGCGCCAGCAGCTTTTCAGGCAATGGCTACACCTTC
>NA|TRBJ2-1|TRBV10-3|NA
CAISEYHEQFF
TGTGCCATCAGTGAGTACCATGAGCAGTTCTTC
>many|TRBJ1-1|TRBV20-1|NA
CSGEESGRPVTFF
TGCAGTGGAGAAGAATCCGGACGGCCTGTTACTTTCTTT
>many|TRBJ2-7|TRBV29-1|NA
CSVAPAGSEQYF
TGCAGCGTTGCCCCGGCAGGGTCCGAGCAGTACTTC
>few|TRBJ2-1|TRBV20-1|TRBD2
CSARKTSGRVNEQFF
TGCAGTGCTAGAAAGACTAGCGGGAGAGTCAATGAGCAGTTCTTC
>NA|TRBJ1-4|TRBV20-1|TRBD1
CSARGTGGGREKLFF
TGCAGTGCTAGAGGGACAGGGGGCGGACGGGAAAAACTGTTTTTT
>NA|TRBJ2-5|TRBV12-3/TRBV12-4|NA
CASSLEGWTQYF
TGTGCCAGCAGTTTAGAGGGTTGGACCCAGTACTTC
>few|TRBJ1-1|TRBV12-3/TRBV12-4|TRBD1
CASSRQGRNTEAFF
TGTGCCAGCAGCCGACAGGGGCGGAACACTGAAGCTTTCTTT
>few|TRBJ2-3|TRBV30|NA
CAWTGGTDTQYF
TGTGCCTGGACAGGGGGCACAGATACGCAGTATTTT
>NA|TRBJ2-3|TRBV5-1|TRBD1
CASRRGQGGKTDTQYF
TGCGCCAGCAGGCGGGGACAGGGAGGGAAAACAGATACGCAGTATTTT
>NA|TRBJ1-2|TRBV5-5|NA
CASSGVTGMLGYTF
TGTGCCAGCAGCGGCGTTACAGGGATGCTGGGCTACACCTTC
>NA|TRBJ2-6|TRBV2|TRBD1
CASRRGTVMSSGANVLTF
TGTGCCAGCCGCAGGGGGACGGTTATGAGCTCTGGGGCCAACGTCCTGACTTTC
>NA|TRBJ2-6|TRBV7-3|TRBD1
CASSLTGTGISGANVLTF
TGTGCCAGCAGCTTAACCGGGACAGGAATCTCTGGGGCCAACGTCCTGACTTTC
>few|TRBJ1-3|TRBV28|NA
CASSKQDSSGNTIYF
TGTGCCAGCAGCAAACAGGATAGCTCTGGAAACACCATATATTTT
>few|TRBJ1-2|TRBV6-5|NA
CASSYSPIPYGYTF
TGTGCCAGCAGTTACTCGCCGATACCATATGGCTACACCTTC
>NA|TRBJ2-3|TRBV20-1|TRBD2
CSAPRGGVTDTQYF
TGCAGTGCCCCCCGGGGGGGCGTCACAGATACGCAGTATTTT
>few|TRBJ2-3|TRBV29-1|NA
CSPRDLLTDTQYF
TGCAGCCCCCGGGACCTCCTCACAGATACGCAGTATTTT
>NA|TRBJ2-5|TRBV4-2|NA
CASSQVGMETQYF
TGTGCCAGCAGCCAAGTGGGTATGGAGACCCAGTACTTC
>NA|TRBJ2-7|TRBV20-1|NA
CSARPHRETHEQYF
TGCAGTGCTAGACCCCACAGGGAAACCCACGAGCAGTACTTC
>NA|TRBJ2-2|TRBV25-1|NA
CASRVPGSGELFF
TGTGCCAGCAGAGTACCAGGGTCCGGGGAGCTGTTTTTT
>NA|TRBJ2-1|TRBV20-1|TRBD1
CSARVEKGQGSYNEQFF
TGCAGTGCTAGAGTGGAGAAGGGACAGGGATCCTACAATGAGCAGTTCTTC
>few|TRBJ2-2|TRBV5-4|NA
CASNKDGTGELFF
TGTGCCAGCAACAAAGACGGGACCGGGGAGCTGTTTTTT
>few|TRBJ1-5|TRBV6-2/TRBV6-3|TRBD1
CASSRDRAYNQPQHF
TGTGCCAGCAGTAGGGACAGGGCCTACAATCAGCCCCAGCATTTT